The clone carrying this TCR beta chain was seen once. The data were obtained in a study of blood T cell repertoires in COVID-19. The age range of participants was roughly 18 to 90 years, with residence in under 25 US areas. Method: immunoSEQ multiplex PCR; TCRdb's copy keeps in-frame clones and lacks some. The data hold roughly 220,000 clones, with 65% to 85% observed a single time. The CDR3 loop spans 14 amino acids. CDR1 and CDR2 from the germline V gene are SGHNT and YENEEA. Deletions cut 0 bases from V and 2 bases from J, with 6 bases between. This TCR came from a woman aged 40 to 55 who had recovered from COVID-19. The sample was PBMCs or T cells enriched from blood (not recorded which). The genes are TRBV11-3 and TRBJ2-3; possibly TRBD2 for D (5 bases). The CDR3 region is CASSLERVTDTQYF. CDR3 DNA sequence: TGTGCCAGCAGCTTAGAGCGGGTCACAGATACGCAGTATTTT.